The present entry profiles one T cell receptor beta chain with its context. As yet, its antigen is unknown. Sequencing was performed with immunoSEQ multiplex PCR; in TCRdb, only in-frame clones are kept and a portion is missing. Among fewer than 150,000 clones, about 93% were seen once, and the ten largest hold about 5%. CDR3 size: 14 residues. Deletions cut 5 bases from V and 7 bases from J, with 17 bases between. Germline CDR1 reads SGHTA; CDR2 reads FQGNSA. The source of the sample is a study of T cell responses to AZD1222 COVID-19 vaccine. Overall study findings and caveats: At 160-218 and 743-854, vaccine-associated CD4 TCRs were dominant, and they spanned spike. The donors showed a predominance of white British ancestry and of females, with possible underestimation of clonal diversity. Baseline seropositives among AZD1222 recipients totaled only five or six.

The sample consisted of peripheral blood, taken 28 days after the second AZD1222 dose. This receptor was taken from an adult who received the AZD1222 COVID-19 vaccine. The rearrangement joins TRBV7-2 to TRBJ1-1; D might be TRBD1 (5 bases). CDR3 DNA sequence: TGTGCCAGCAGCCCTCGCGCGGGGGGGGGTGAAGCTTTCTTT. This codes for CASSPRAGGGEAFF.